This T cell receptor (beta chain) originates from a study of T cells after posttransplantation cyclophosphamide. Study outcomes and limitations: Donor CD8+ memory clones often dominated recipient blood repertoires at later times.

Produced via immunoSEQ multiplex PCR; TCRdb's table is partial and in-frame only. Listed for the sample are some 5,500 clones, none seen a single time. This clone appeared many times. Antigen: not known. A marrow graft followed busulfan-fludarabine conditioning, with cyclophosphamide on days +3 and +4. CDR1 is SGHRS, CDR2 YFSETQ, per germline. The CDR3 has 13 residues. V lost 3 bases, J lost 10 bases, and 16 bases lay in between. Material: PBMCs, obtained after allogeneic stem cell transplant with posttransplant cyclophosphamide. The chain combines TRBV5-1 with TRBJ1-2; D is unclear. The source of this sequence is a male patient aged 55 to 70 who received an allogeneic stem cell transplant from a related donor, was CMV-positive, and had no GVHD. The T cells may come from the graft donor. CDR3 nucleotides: TGCGCCAGCAGCTCCCCCCAAAATCCTATCTACACCTTC. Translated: CASSSPQNPIYTF.